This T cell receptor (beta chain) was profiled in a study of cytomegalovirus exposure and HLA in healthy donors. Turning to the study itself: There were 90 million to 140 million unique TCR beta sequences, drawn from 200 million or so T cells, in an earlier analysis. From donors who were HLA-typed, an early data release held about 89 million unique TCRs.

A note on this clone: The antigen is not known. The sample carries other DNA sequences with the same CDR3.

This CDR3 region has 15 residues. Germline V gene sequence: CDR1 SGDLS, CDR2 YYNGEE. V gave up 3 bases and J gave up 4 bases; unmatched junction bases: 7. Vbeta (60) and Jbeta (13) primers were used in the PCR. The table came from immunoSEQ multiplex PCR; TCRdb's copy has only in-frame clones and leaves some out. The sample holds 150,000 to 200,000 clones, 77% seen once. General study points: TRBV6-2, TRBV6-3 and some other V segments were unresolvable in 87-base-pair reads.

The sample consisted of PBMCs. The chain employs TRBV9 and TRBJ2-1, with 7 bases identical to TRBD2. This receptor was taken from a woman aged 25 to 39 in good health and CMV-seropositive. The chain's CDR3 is CASSALAGSYNEQFF. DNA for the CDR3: TGTGCCAGCAGCGCCTTAGCGGGTAGTTACAATGAGCAGTTCTTC.